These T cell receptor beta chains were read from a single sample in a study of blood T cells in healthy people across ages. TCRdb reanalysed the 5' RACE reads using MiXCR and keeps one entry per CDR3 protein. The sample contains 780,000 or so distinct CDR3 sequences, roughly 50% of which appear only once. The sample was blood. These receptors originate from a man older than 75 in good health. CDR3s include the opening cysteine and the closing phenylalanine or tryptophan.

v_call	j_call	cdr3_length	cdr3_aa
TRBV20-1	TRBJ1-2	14	CSASLRTANYGYTF
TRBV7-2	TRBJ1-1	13	CASSYQTNTEAFF
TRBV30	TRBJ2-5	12	CAWSATEAEQYF
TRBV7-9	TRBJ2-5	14	CASSLPRIGETQYF
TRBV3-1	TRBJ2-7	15	CASSQDLTPRDEQYF
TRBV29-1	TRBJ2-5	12	CSAGQGSETQYF
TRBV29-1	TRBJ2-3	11	CSVWGTDTQYF
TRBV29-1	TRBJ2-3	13	CSVDASVGVTQYF
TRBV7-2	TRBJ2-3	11	CASSNADTQYF
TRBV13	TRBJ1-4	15	CASSFFRGTNEKLFF
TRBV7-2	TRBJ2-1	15	CASSRGTGSVNEQFF
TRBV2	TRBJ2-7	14	CASILGSSGYEQYF
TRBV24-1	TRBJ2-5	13	CATSDLGGLEQYF
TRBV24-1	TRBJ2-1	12	CATSEGLAGQFF
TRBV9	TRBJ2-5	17	CASSVGIGQPSQETQYF
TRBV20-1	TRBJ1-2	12	CSARFRQDGYTF
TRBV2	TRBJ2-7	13	CASNRAHSYGQYF
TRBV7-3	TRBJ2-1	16	CASSLTWPSATNEQFF
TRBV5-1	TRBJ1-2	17	CASSLVGRGDSSYGYTF
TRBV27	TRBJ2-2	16	CASSGTGQLNTGELFF
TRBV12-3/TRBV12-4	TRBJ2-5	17	CASSPGTSGRAGETQYF
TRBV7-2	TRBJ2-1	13	CASTRWRGNEQFF
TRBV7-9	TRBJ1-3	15	CASSPPPRIGNTIYF
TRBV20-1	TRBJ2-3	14	CSAKASGSQGTQYF
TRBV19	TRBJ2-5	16	CASSIEGGLAGGPTYF
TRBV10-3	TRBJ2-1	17	CATEGLAGARSYNEQFF
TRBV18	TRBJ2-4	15	CASSPNGIAKNIQYF
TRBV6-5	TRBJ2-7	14	CASQRRGAPYEQYF
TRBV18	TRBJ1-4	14	CASSPRSSAEKLFF
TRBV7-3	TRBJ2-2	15	CASSLTGGDTGELFF
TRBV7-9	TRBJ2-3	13	CASRSIELRYAYF